This is a list of T cell receptor beta chains from one sample in a study of shared clonotypes between healthy human individuals. This table comes from immunoSEQ multiplex PCR, and its TCRdb copy is limited to in-frame clones, with some not included. This sample has 1.6 million or so clones, with 97% to 99% found just once. The sequencing sample was made of naive CD4+ T cells sorted from blood. The receptor source for this set is a man aged 30 to 45 in good health. The CDR3 runs from the conserved cysteine through the conserved F or W. Fields, in order: J gene, D gene, V gene, CDR3 DNA, CDR3 protein. A D gene is named only where the DNA matches it firmly.

TRBJ2-7 TRBD1 TRBV28 TGTGCCAGCAGTATTTCCTCCGGGACAGGGGTAGTTGGGGAGCAGTACTTC CASSISSGTGVVGEQYF
TRBJ2-1 . TRBV11-2 TGTGCCAGCACCCCAAAAAATTACAATGAGCAGTTCTTC CASTPKNYNEQFF
TRBJ2-7 . TRBV7-7 TGTGCTAGCAGCACCGACAGTTTTCAGGTCGAGCAGTACTTC CASSTDSFQVEQYF
TRBJ1-2 . TRBV7-9 TGTGCCAGCAGCTTCAGGGGCCCGGATGGCTACACCTTC CASSFRGPDGYTF
TRBJ1-1 . TRBV19 TGTGCCAGTAGTATCACCGGAGGAAGGGTCTCGGCTTTCTTT CASSITGGRVSAFF
TRBJ2-5 . TRBV4-3 TGCGCCAGCAGCCAGGCCTTAGGGGGGGAGACCCAGTACTTC CASSQALGGETQYF
TRBJ2-5 . TRBV5-1 TGCGCCAGTCACGATGACCCTTGGGCGGCAGAAGAGGCCCAGTACTTC CASHDDPWAAEEAQYF
TRBJ2-7 TRBD2 TRBV11-2 TGTGCCAGCAGAGGACTAGCGGGAGAGCAGTACTTC CASRGLAGEQYF
TRBJ2-1 . TRBV28 TGTGCCAGCAGGGAAGGGCTAGTTAACAATGAGCAGTTCTTC CASREGLVNNEQFF
TRBJ1-5 . TRBV4-1 TGCGCCAGCAGCCAAGATCTCAATCAGCCCCAGCATTTT CASSQDLNQPQHF
TRBJ2-2 TRBD2 TRBV9 TGTGCCAGCAACCCAGCGGGATCCGGGGAGCTGTTTTTT CASNPAGSGELFF
TRBJ2-1 TRBD2 TRBV11-2 TGTGCCAGCAGCTTAGAGGGGGGGAGCTCCTACAATGAGCAGTTCTTC CASSLEGGSSYNEQFF
TRBJ2-4 . TRBV5-1 TGCGCCAGCAGCTTGGATGGGAGCGCGGACATTCAGTACTTC CASSLDGSADIQYF
TRBJ2-7 TRBD2 TRBV14 TGTGCCAGCAGCAACGAGAAAGCGGGAGCCGCGGGTGTCTTCCACGAGCAGTACTTC CASSNEKAGAAGVFHEQYF